The 20 T cell receptor beta chains reported below all come from one sample, sequenced in a study of B cell selection in AIRE deficiency. The table came from immunoSEQ multiplex PCR; TCRdb's copy has only in-frame clones and leaves some out. The sample gives some 21,000 clones, around 93% of which show up once; less than 2% is in the top ten. Regulatory T cells were sorted as CD4+CD25hiCD127low/negative cells. Sequenced input: Tregs sorted from PBMCs. The source is a human donor with AIRE deficiency.

The genes are TRBV29-1 and TRBJ1-6; 7 nucleotides line up with TRBD1. V trimming: 7 bases; J trimming: 4 bases; junction bases outside the gene matches: 10. This CDR3 is built from 15 residues. From germline, CDR1 is SQVTM and CDR2 ANQGSEA. The CDR3 region is CSATIAGGYNSPLHF. Here the CDR3 DNA reads TGCAGCGCCACAATCGCAGGGGGATATAATTCACCCCTCCACTTT.

This clone was seen a single time. This chain joins TRBV18 and TRBJ2-1; 7 bases match TRBD2. This CDR3 contains 16 residues. The J segment lost 4 bases and the V segment lost 0 bases, leaving 6 bases of the junction unmatched. Germline V gene lookup returns CDR1 KGHSH and CDR2 LQKENI. DNA of the CDR3: TGTGCCAGCTCACCACCGCTGAAGCGGGATTACAATGAGCAGTTCTTC. Its translation is CASSPPLKRDYNEQFF.

Here the CDR3 reads CVRSSPRENTGELFF. CDR3 DNA sequence: TGTGTCAGAAGCTCCCCCAGGGAGAACACCGGGGAGCTGTTTTTT. V is TRBV7-5 and J is TRBJ2-2; the DNA was not compared with TRBD1, the D call given in the table. TRBV7-5 is a documented pseudogene. The CDR3 is 15 amino acids.

This chain uses TRBV6-1 with TRBJ2-3, with a possible D match to TRBD1 (6 bases). V was cut by 7 bases and J by 4 bases, with 18 bases left in between. The CDR3 sequence is 15 residues long. From germline, CDR1 is MNHNS and CDR2 SASEGT. The CDR3 bases are TGTGCCAGCATTGATCGCAGGGGCGGGTCAGATACGCAGTATTTT. This encodes CASIDRRGGSDTQYF.

The CDR3 sequence is CASSLEEGLKQYF. The CDR3, as DNA: TGTGCCAGCAGTCTGGAGGAGGGCCTCAAGCAGTACTTC. This chain uses TRBV27 with TRBJ2-7; weak D call: TRBD2 (6 bases). The CDR3 sequence is 13 residues long. The ends were cut back, 5 bases at V and 8 bases at J, with 16 bases in the middle. Germline CDR1 reads MNHEY; CDR2 reads SMNVEV (reference sequence).

V and J are TRBV28 and TRBJ2-1; 8 bases align to TRBD2. With V trimmed by 5 bases and J by 7 bases, 7 bases remained unmatched. The CDR3 sequence is 14 residues long. Germline V CDR1 and CDR2: MDHEN, SYDVKM. CDR3 sequence: CASSPLTGGNEQFF. CDR3 bases: TGTGCCAGCAGTCCCCTCACGGGGGGGAATGAGCAGTTCTTC.

The gene calls are TRBV6-1 and TRBJ2-7; no firm D call. Germline CDR1 MNHNS, CDR2 SASEGT. CDR3 length: 11 amino acids. CDR3 nucleotides: TGTGACCTTTCCAGCTCCTACGAGCAGTACTTC. It specifies CDLSSSYEQYF.

This clone was recorded once. The chain combines TRBV5-1 with TRBJ1-2; maybe TRBD1 (6 bases). The V end lost 5 bases, the J end lost 2 bases, and 16 bases lay between the germline ends. The CDR3 is 15 amino acids. Looked up from germline, CDR1 is SGHRS and CDR2 is YFSETQ. The CDR3 region has the DNA TGCGCCAGCAGGGGACACCTAGGGTTCAACTATGGCTACACCTTC. This sequence encodes CASRGHLGFNYGYTF.

V usage is TRBV18 and J usage is TRBJ2-1, with TRBD2 matching 8 bases. This CDR3 comprises 15 residues. Germline values: CDR1 KGHSH, CDR2 LQKENI. V lost 3 bases, J lost 7 bases, and 8 bases stayed unmatched. The CDR3 DNA follows: TGTGCCAGCTCACCTCCGGGACTAGTGAGTAATGAGCAGTTCTTC. This sequence encodes CASSPPGLVSNEQFF.

This sequence joins TRBV5-1 and TRBJ2-5, with 9 nucleotides matching TRBD2. The germline gives CDR1 SGHRS, CDR2 YFSETQ. The CDR3 is 14 residues long. V shed 5 bases and J 4 bases; nucleotides not matched to a gene: 6. The CDR3 DNA reads as TGCGCCAGCAGTGGACTAGCGATTTCAGAGACCCAGTACTTC. Its protein product is CASSGLAISETQYF.

The chain couples TRBV7-8 to TRBJ2-5; 10 nucleotides match TRBD2. The V and J ends lost 1 base and 5 bases, in that order; junction bases with no gene match: 7. The CDR3 length is 16 residues. The germline CDR1 and CDR2 sequences are SGHVS and FQNEAQ. CDR3 amino acids: CASSLVSAGGEETQYF. The DNA for the CDR3 is TGTGCCAGCAGCTTAGTGTCAGCGGGAGGGGAGGAGACCCAGTACTTC.

The V call is TRBV7-9, the J call TRBJ2-6; D could derive from TRBD1 or TRBD2 (5 bases each). Trimming took 0 bases from V and 0 from J, leaving 12 bases between them. The CDR3 is made up of 18 amino acids. Germline assignment: CDR1 SEHNR and CDR2 FQNEAQ (reference sequence). As DNA, the CDR3 is TGTGCCAGCAGCTTAGCGAGGGTTGGGGGCTCTGGGGCCAACGTCCTGACTTTC. Translated: CASSLARVGGSGANVLTF.

In this sample, this clone turned up once. V and J are TRBV7-3 and TRBJ1-1; D not resolved. This CDR3 region has 13 residues. From germline, CDR1 is SGHTA and CDR2 FQGTGA. Trimming pared 3 bases from V and 6 bases from J, leaving 11 bases between. The DNA of the CDR3 is TGTGCCAGCAGCTTCTCCAGGTATTCTGAAGCTTTCTTT. It yields the protein CASSFSRYSEAFF.

The chain couples TRBV10-1 to TRBJ2-5, with D perhaps matching TRBD1 or TRBD2 (6 bases each). V lost 4 bases, J lost 1 base, and 10 bases lay in between. Germline CDR1 and CDR2: WNHNN and SYGVQD (reference sequence). The CDR3 totals 14 residues. The CDR3 DNA reads TGCGCCAGCAGTGGAGGGGGGCTCCAAGAGACCCAGTACTTC. Protein sequence: CASSGGGLQETQYF.

The chain combines TRBV28 with TRBJ2-7; D is uncertain. The CDR3 totals 15 residues. The V gene lost 0 bases and the J gene lost 2 bases, with 11 bases spanning the gap. CDR1 is MDHEN, CDR2 SYDVKM, per germline. The CDR3 loop is CASSLWTSQTYEQYF. The CDR3 nucleotides are TGTGCCAGCAGTTTATGGACATCCCAAACCTACGAGCAGTACTTC.

The chain is built from TRBV30 and TRBJ1-3; no firm D call. Germline lookup yields CDR1 GTSNPN and CDR2 SVGIG (reference sequence). Trimming cost V 2 bases and J 3 bases, with 11 bases left between them. The CDR3 consists of 14 residues. CDR3 sequence reads: CAWSRVGFGNTIYF. DNA for the CDR3: TGTGCCTGGAGTCGAGTGGGCTTTGGAAACACCATATATTTT.

The chain joins TRBV7-6 to TRBJ1-4, with 8 bases matching TRBD1. The germline gives CDR1 SGHVS, CDR2 FNYEAQ. The CDR3 covers 16 residues. The trim removed 5 bases at V and 7 bases at J, leaving 12 bases unmatched. This CDR3 reads CASSPTGQGGGEKLFF. The CDR3 DNA follows: TGTGCCAGCAGCCCAACTGGACAGGGAGGAGGTGAAAAACTGTTTTTT.

The chain couples TRBV5-4 to TRBJ1-3, with D unresolved. The CDR3 runs to 12 residues. Germline lookup yields CDR1 SGHNT and CDR2 YYREEE (reference sequence). V lost 5 bases and J lost 3, with 6 bases in between. The CDR3 region is CASSGFGNTIYF. In DNA form, the CDR3 reads TGTGCCAGCAGTGGATTTGGAAACACCATATATTTT.

The chain combines TRBV12-5 with TRBJ2-7; D remains unclear. From germline, CDR1 is LGHNT and CDR2 FRNRAP. The CDR3 has 13 amino acids. V lost 5 bases and J 2 bases, leaving 10 bases between the germline ends. The CDR3 region is CASGPWPPYEQYF. DNA for the CDR3: TGTGCTAGTGGTCCCTGGCCACCCTACGAGCAGTACTTC.

The rearrangement joins TRBV27 to TRBJ1-4, with D uncertain. The ends were cut back, 6 bases at V and 0 bases at J, with 14 bases in the middle. This CDR3 region has 16 residues. Germline CDR1 is MNHEY and CDR2 is SMNVEV (reference sequence). CDR3: CASSPGSGATNEKLFF. The DNA of the CDR3 is TGTGCCAGCAGCCCAGGATCCGGCGCAACTAATGAAAAACTGTTTTTT.